Presented here are 20 T cell receptor beta chains from one specimen sequenced in a study of T cells in Graves' hyperthyroidism and ophthalmopathy (dated by TCRdb to between 2018 and 2021). The library was made by multiplex PCR. TCRdb lists the instrument as Illumina HiSeq 2000. Amplification of TCR beta CDR3 regions was carried out from RNA transcripts. The first round of RT-PCR for the TCR CDR3 was performed with the HTBI primer set and the Qiagen OneStep RT-PCR kit. Clones were called with MiXCR by TCRdb after fastp trimmed the public reads at Q25, and only in-frame beta chains were retained. Rows are unified per CDR3 protein, each entry keeping the most common DNA and genes. The sample yields just over 550,000 distinct CDR3 sequences; around 46% were counted once. The ten largest clones add up to just under 8.5% of the sample. The sequenced material came from peripheral blood or thyroid tissue (not recorded which). The receptors stem from a woman aged 18 to 35 with Graves' hyperthyroidism. Donor details come from another sample of the same person, matched by shared clones.

This rearrangement joins TRBV2 to TRBJ1-4; D not certain. CDR3 length equals 14 residues. CDR1 and CDR2 (germline): SNHLY, FYNNEI. With 3 bases removed from V and 2 bases from J, the gap between germline ends came to 7 bases. The CDR3 spells CASSDRGTNEKLFF. CDR3 DNA sequence: TGTGCCAGCAGTGATCGCGGGACTAATGAAAAACTGTTTTTT.

This clonotype was detected many times. The CDR3, as DNA: TGTGCCAGCAGCTCGGGACAGAGAGACGAGCAGTACTTC. Its protein product is CASSSGQRDEQYF. The genes are TRBV7-9 and TRBJ2-7, with TRBD1 identical over 7 bases. The CDR3 sequence is 13 residues long. Germline-derived CDR1 and CDR2 are SEHNR and FQNEAQ (reference sequence). The V and J ends lost 4 bases and 5 bases, in that order; junction bases with no gene match: 5.

The V and J genes are TRBV29-1 and TRBJ1-2, with D perhaps TRBD1 (5 bases). Trimming pared 4 bases from V and 5 bases from J, leaving 14 bases between. The germline V gene encodes CDR1 SQVTM and CDR2 ANQGSEA. CDR3 length equals 13 residues. CDR3 nucleotide sequence: TGCAGCGTTGGGGGGGGAGGTCGGTATGGCTACACCTTC. Protein: CSVGGGGRYGYTF.

This clonotype has at least ten counts. This sequence joins TRBV2 and TRBJ2-7; 10 nucleotides agree with TRBD1. Germline V gene lookup returns CDR1 SNHLY and CDR2 FYNNEI. The length of the CDR3 is 14 residues. J was trimmed by 5 bases and V by 3 bases; bases with no gene match: 4. CDR3 amino acids: CASSEGQGNNEQYF. In DNA form, the CDR3 reads TGTGCCAGCAGTGAGGGACAGGGGAACAACGAGCAGTACTTC.

This clonotype was found many times. The chain employs TRBV29-1 and TRBJ2-5; TRBD1 might be the D (6 bases). CDR1 and CDR2 (germline): SQVTM, ANQGSEA. V lost 4 bases to trimming and J lost 4 bases, with 16 bases between them. The CDR3 runs to 14 residues. The CDR3 loop is CSVVGASGGETQYF. The DNA of the CDR3 is TGCAGCGTTGTGGGGGCAAGTGGTGGAGAGACCCAGTACTTC.

Many counts were recorded for this clonotype. The chain is built from TRBV7-2 and TRBJ2-7; D might be TRBD1 (6 bases). Germline V CDR1 and CDR2: SGHTA, FQGNSA. The CDR3 consists of 11 residues. V lost 6 bases and J 5 bases, leaving 8 bases between the germline ends. This chain's CDR3 is CASSNRDEQYF. The CDR3, as DNA: TGTGCCAGCAGTAACAGGGACGAGCAGTACTTC.

Points on this clonotype: Lacking the conserved final phenylalanine or tryptophan, this CDR3 likely reflects a read error. The V call is TRBV6-1, the J call TRBJ1-1, with 7 bases that match TRBD1. The CDR3 has 14 residues. V gave up 7 bases and J gave up 1 base; unmatched junction bases: 6. Germline loops: CDR1 MNHNS, CDR2 SASEGT. CDR3 amino acids: CASTRTGENTEAFI. DNA of the CDR3: TGTGCCAGCACCCGGACAGGAGAGAACACTGAAGCTTTCATT.

This clonotype has ten or more counts. This chain links TRBV24-1 with TRBJ1-4; D call uncertain. This CDR3 has 11 amino acids. Between the trimmed V and J ends, which lost 5 bases and 11 bases, there was a span of 8 bases. Germline V gene lookup returns CDR1 KGHDR and CDR2 SFDVKD. CDR3 amino acids: CATSAFGKLFF. The DNA for the CDR3 is TGTGCCACCAGTGCTTTTGGGAAACTGTTTTTT.

This clonotype was recorded a few times. This chain uses TRBV12-3 or TRBV12-4 with TRBJ2-2, with 7 positions matching TRBD1. J lost 5 bases, V lost 10 bases, and 13 bases had no gene match. The CDR3 consists of 15 residues. The CDR3 region has the DNA TGTGCCATCCCGCTACAGGGGTTCCAAACCGGGGAGCTGTTTTTT. The encoded protein is CAIPLQGFQTGELFF.

The V gene is TRBV25-1, the J gene TRBJ1-1; 7 bases agree with TRBD1. The V segment lost 8 bases and the J segment 5 bases; nucleotides outside the gene matches: 11. The CDR3 length is 14 residues. The germline gives CDR1 MGHDK, CDR2 SYGVNS. CDR3 in amino acids: CASHTTGVETEAFF. Written as DNA, the CDR3 is TGTGCCAGCCACACCACAGGGGTGGAAACTGAAGCTTTCTTT.

About this clonotype itself: The final CDR3 position lacks the conserved phenylalanine or tryptophan, pointing to a likely read error. The gene calls are TRBV29-1 and TRBJ1-2, with D unresolved. Trimming removed 8 bases at V and 2 bases at J, with 6 bases between. Per germline, CDR1 SQVTM and CDR2 ANQGSEA. There are 10 residues in the CDR3. The CDR3 loop is CSLENYGYTS. CDR3 DNA sequence: TGCAGCCTCGAAAACTATGGCTACACCTCC.

The genes are TRBV6-1 and TRBJ2-7, with D maybe TRBD2 (5 bases). The CDR3 contains 13 residues. Trimming took off 8 bases at V and 2 bases at J, with 13 bases between the two ends. Germline V gives CDR1 MNHNS, CDR2 SASEGT. The CDR3 sequence: CASRTPPAYEQYF. The CDR3, as DNA: TGTGCCAGCCGGACTCCCCCTGCCTACGAGCAGTACTTC.

This clonotype was counted at least ten times. The genes are TRBV12-3 or TRBV12-4 and TRBJ1-6; perhaps TRBD1 as D (5 bases). V lost 4 bases, J lost 9 bases, and 13 bases lay in between. This CDR3 comprises 14 residues. The chain's CDR3 is CASSSGYGGSPLHF. The CDR3 DNA reads as TGTGCCAGCAGTTCAGGGTACGGGGGTTCACCCCTCCACTTT.

The chain couples TRBV20-1 to TRBJ2-5, with 8 bases identical to TRBD2. J was trimmed by 4 bases and V by 6 bases; bases with no gene match: 4. Germline V gene sequence: CDR1 DFQATT, CDR2 SNEGSKA (reference sequence). The CDR3 has 12 residues. The CDR3 region is CSAITSGETQYF. The CDR3 region has the DNA TGCAGTGCCATTACTAGCGGAGAGACCCAGTACTTC.

The rearrangement uses TRBV7-2 and TRBJ1-2, with 8 nucleotides matching TRBD1. Per the germline V gene, CDR1 is SGHTA and CDR2 is FQGNSA. V lost 5 bases, J lost 1 base, and 6 bases stayed unmatched. This CDR3 region has 15 residues. In DNA form, the CDR3 reads TGTGCCAGCAGCCCCACAGGGGGAGATAACTATGGCTACACCTTC. Encoded protein: CASSPTGGDNYGYTF. Full variable domain (missing parts from reference TRBV7-2 and TRBJ1-2): GAGVSQSPSNKVTEKGKDVELRCDPISGHTALYWYRQSLGQGLEFLIYFQGNSAPDKSGLPSDRFSAERTGGSVSTLTIQRTQQEDSAVYLCASSPTGGDNYGYTFGSGTRLTVV.

The V call is TRBV25-1, the J call TRBJ1-6; a weak D match, TRBD1 (6 bases). The V end was cut by 3 bases, the J end by 0 bases, with 15 bases between. CDR1 and CDR2 from the germline V gene are MGHDK and SYGVNS. The CDR3 length is 18 residues. The CDR3 region has the DNA TGTGCCAGCAGTGATAACTCAGGGGCGAGCTCCTATAATTCACCCCTCCACTTT. Translation gives CASSDNSGASSYNSPLHF.

This clonotype was counted ten times or more. V gene TRBV5-4 combines with J gene TRBJ2-5; the D gene is possibly TRBD1 (6 bases). Germline V gene data show CDR1 as SGHNT and CDR2 as YYREEE (reference sequence). V shed 3 bases and J shed 4 bases, with 7 bases lying between them. CDR3 size: 12 residues. CDR3 region: CASSSQGETQYF. CDR3 in DNA: TGTGCCAGCAGCTCACAGGGAGAGACCCAGTACTTC.

This clonotype was observed a single time. Mismatch with germline at one junction end may stem from a read error. V and J are TRBV7-3 and TRBJ1-1; D may be TRBD1 (5 bases). The CDR3 is made up of 15 amino acids. Germline V lookup: CDR1 SGHTA, CDR2 FQGTGA. CDR3 region: CASSQPTATNTEAFF. CDR3 DNA sequence: TGCGCCAGCAGCCAGCCGACAGCAACAAACACTGAAGCTTTCTTT.

The chain is built from TRBV7-8 and TRBJ2-3, with TRBD2 matching 14 bases. Trimming took 6 bases from V and 6 from J; bases not matched to a gene: 5. CDR1 SGHVS and CDR2 FQNEAQ come from the germline V gene. This CDR3 has 15 amino acids. For the CDR3, the DNA is TGTGCCAGCAGACCCGGGACTAGCGGGAGTGATACGCAGTATTTT. It yields the protein CASRPGTSGSDTQYF.

The gene calls are TRBV7-3 and TRBJ2-2; perhaps TRBD2 as D (6 bases). The CDR3 runs 14 residues. V was clipped by 5 bases and J by 5 bases, with 12 bases between them. Germline-derived CDR1 and CDR2 are SGHTA and FQGTGA. CDR3 coding DNA: TGTGCCAGCAGCCACAGGCTAGCGACCGGGGAGCTGTTTTTT. Protein: CASSHRLATGELFF.